The 4 T cell receptor beta chains below all came from one sample that was sequenced in a study of cytomegalovirus exposure and HLA in healthy donors (dated by TCRdb to the late 2010s). Libraries came from the immunoSEQ multiplex PCR assay. For the multiplex PCR, a mixture combining 60 forward primers for TCR Vbeta segments and 13 reverse primers for TCR Jbeta segments was used. TCRdb provides this immuneACCESS table in a form limited to in-frame rearrangements. Some clones are lacking; in checked studies, under half of them reflect an unresolved V gene, and why the rest are absent is not known. For this sample there are about 160,000 clones; approximately 85% appear just once. Approximately 11% of the sample goes to the ten largest clones. Material for sequencing was PBMCs. The origin of the receptors is a man aged 45-65 years in good health and CMV-seropositive.

The chain's CDR3 is CAWIRGETQYF. The CDR3 DNA reads TGTGCCTGGATACGGGGGGAGACCCAGTACTTC. The J gene is TRBJ2-5, the V gene TRBV30; D perhaps matches TRBD2 (6 bases). V was cut by 4 bases and J by 5 bases, with 8 bases left in between. This CDR3 contains 11 residues. Germline V lookup: CDR1 GTSNPN, CDR2 SVGIG (reference sequence).

The V and J genes are TRBV5-1 and TRBJ1-4; 9 bases match TRBD1. The CDR3 covers 17 residues. The germline CDR1 and CDR2 sequences are SGHRS and YFSETQ. V gave up 5 bases and J gave up 8 bases; unmatched junction bases: 16. The CDR3 sequence: CASRIGTGNEGREKLFF. CDR3 coding DNA: TGCGCCAGCAGAATCGGGACAGGGAATGAGGGTCGAGAAAAACTGTTTTTT.

The V and J genes are TRBV15 and TRBJ1-2; 9 nucleotides align to TRBD1. There are 16 residues in the CDR3. Trimming removed 1 base from V and 8 bases from J; junction bases left unmatched: 11. Germline V CDR1 and CDR2: LNHNV, YYDKDF (reference sequence). The CDR3 region is CATSRGREQGARGYTF. CDR3 coding DNA: TGTGCCACCAGCAGAGGACGTGAACAGGGGGCTCGGGGCTACACCTTC. The full variable domain, completed using reference TRBV15 and TRBJ1-2, is DAMVIQNPRYQVTQFGKPVTLSCSQTLNHNVMYWYQQKSSQAPKLLFHYYDKDFNNEADTPDNFQSRRPNTSFCFLDIRSPGLGDTAMYLCATSRGREQGARGYTFGSGTRLTVV.

This chain links TRBV5-1 with TRBJ1-1; 9 bases are shared with TRBD1. With 4 bases clipped from V and 3 bases from J, the junction kept 4 bases outside the gene matches. The CDR3 totals 14 residues. CDR1 and CDR2 (germline): SGHRS, YFSETQ. The CDR3 DNA reads TGCGCCAGCAGCGGACAGGGGACGTACACTGAAGCTTTCTTT. Its protein product is CASSGQGTYTEAFF.